The clone carrying this T cell receptor beta chain was seen only once. Its antigen is unknown. This entry belongs to a study of radiotherapy plus CTLA-4 blockade in lung cancer. At the level of the study: Around 19% of enrolled patients responded objectively, and about 31% had disease control.

Findings and caveats of the study: Blood saw expansion of tumor-derived TCR clones after radiotherapy plus ipilimumab. In blood, early T cell clone dynamics reportedly predicted response best, together with interferon-beta.

Data came from immunoSEQ multiplex PCR; TCRdb stores just in-frame clones and leaves some out. The top ten clones hold over 20% of a sample with about 80,000 clones, roughly 79% of them seen once. The CDR3 sequence is 15 residues long. V dropped 3 bases and J dropped 0 bases, with 9 bases sitting between them. Germline V CDR1 and CDR2: SGHRS, YFSETQ. This sample comprised peripheral blood, obtained from a patient treated with radiotherapy plus ipilimumab. This TCR derives from a human donor with non-small cell lung cancer whose response to radiotherapy plus ipilimumab could not be evaluated. Some clones in this sample may be carry-over from other donors' samples. The rearrangement joins TRBV5-1 to TRBJ2-2; no firm D call. This CDR3 reads CASSSLQANTGELFF. The CDR3 DNA reads as TGCGCCAGCAGCTCTCTCCAGGCGAACACCGGGGAGCTGTTTTTT.